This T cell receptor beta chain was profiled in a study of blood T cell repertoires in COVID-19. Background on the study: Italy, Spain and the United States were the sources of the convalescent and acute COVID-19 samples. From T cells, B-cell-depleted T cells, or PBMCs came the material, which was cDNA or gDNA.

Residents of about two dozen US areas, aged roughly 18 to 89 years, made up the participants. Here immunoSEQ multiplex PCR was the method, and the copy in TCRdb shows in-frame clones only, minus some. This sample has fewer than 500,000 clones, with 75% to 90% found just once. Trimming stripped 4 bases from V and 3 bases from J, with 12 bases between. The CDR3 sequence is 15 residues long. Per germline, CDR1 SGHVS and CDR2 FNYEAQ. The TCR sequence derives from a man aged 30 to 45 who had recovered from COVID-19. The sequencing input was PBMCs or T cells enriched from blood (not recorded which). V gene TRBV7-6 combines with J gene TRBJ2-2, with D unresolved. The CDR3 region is CASSSPLLHTGELFF. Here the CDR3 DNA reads TGTGCCAGCAGCTCGCCCCTACTACACACCGGGGAGCTGTTTTTT.